This T cell receptor (beta chain) comes out of a study of cytomegalovirus exposure and HLA in healthy donors. Use of 60 Vbeta and 13 Jbeta primers characterized the PCR. Sequencing was performed with immunoSEQ multiplex PCR; in TCRdb, only in-frame clones are kept and a portion is missing. The sample's table shows around 76,000 clones. The CDR3 runs 15 residues. Trimming shortened V by 5 bases and J by 0 bases, and 14 bases separated the two germline ends. Germline V gives CDR1 MGHRA, CDR2 YSYEKL. Specimen: PBMCs. The V and J genes are TRBV4-1 and TRBJ2-7; D is possibly TRBD1 (6 bases). This receptor was identified in a boy younger than 18 in good health and CMV-seronegative. CDR3 sequence: CASSYAGAGSYEQYF. Here the CDR3 DNA reads TGCGCCAGCAGCTACGCAGGGGCAGGCTCCTACGAGCAGTACTTC.